A selection of T cell receptor beta chains follows, all from one sample in a study of T cell responses to AZD1222 COVID-19 vaccine. Using immunoSEQ multiplex PCR, the repertoire was profiled, and TCRdb retains in-frame clones only, with some absent. The profile shows roughly 90,000 clones, roughly nine tenths of them singletons. The specimen comprised peripheral blood, sampled 28 days after the second AZD1222 dose. Every receptor here comes from an adult who received the AZD1222 COVID-19 vaccine. The CDR3 runs from the conserved cysteine through the conserved F or W. D genes are given only for firm matches.

cdr3_nt: TGTGCCAGCAGCATAACAGGATTCCGTGCTGGCTACACCTTC
cdr3_aa: CASSITGFRAGYTF
v_call: TRBV28
j_call: TRBJ1-2
d_call: NA

cdr3_nt: TGTGCCAGCTCACCTAGCCGGGGGTTGACCTACGAGCAGTACTTC
cdr3_aa: CASSPSRGLTYEQYF
v_call: TRBV18
j_call: TRBJ2-7
d_call: NA

cdr3_nt: TGTGCCAGCAGCGCGCCGGTAATGGGACAGGGCACAGATACGCAGTATTTT
cdr3_aa: CASSAPVMGQGTDTQYF
v_call: TRBV5-4
j_call: TRBJ2-3
d_call: TRBD1

cdr3_nt: TGTGCCAAAGAACTCCTCGGGACAGGGGCCGGCTACACCTTC
cdr3_aa: CAKELLGTGAGYTF
v_call: TRBV9
j_call: TRBJ1-2
d_call: TRBD1

cdr3_nt: TGTGCCAGCAGTACCGGACAGCTTTATCAGCCCCAGCATTTT
cdr3_aa: CASSTGQLYQPQHF
v_call: TRBV6-5
j_call: TRBJ1-5
d_call: NA

cdr3_nt: TGCGCCAGCAGCCAGAGGGAGACCCAGTACTTC
cdr3_aa: CASSQRETQYF
v_call: TRBV4-1
j_call: TRBJ2-5
d_call: NA

cdr3_nt: TGTGCCAACACAGGGGAGTTGAATAATTCACCCCTCCACTTT
cdr3_aa: CANTGELNNSPLHF
v_call: TRBV19
j_call: TRBJ1-6
d_call: TRBD1

cdr3_nt: TGTGCCAGCAGCTTAGCGGGATATAATTCACCCCTCCACTTT
cdr3_aa: CASSLAGYNSPLHF
v_call: TRBV7-8
j_call: TRBJ1-6
d_call: NA

cdr3_nt: TGTGCCAGCAGTTTCCAGGGGGAGCTCAATCAGCCCCAGCATTTT
cdr3_aa: CASSFQGELNQPQHF
v_call: TRBV27
j_call: TRBJ1-5
d_call: TRBD1

cdr3_nt: TGTGCCAGCAGCTTAGTCTATCTTCGGGGGGCGTCGGCCTATGGCTACACCTTC
cdr3_aa: CASSLVYLRGASAYGYTF
v_call: TRBV7-9
j_call: TRBJ1-2
d_call: NA

cdr3_nt: TGTGCCAGCAGCTTGCGAATTCAGGAACCCTACTCTGGGGCCAACGTCCTGACTTTC
cdr3_aa: CASSLRIQEPYSGANVLTF
v_call: TRBV7-9
j_call: TRBJ2-6
d_call: NA

cdr3_nt: TGCAGTGCTAGTAGCGATTCTTACACAGATACGCAGTATTTT
cdr3_aa: CSASSDSYTDTQYF
v_call: TRBV20-1
j_call: TRBJ2-3
d_call: NA

cdr3_nt: TGTGCCAGCAGTAAGGCGGGGTGGGAAGATACGCAGTATTTT
cdr3_aa: CASSKAGWEDTQYF
v_call: TRBV4-2
j_call: TRBJ2-3
d_call: NA

cdr3_nt: TGTGCCAGCAGCACAGGACAGGACAACTATGGCTACACCTTC
cdr3_aa: CASSTGQDNYGYTF
v_call: TRBV11-1
j_call: TRBJ1-2
d_call: TRBD1

cdr3_nt: TGTGCCAGCCTGGGGGTTTCCTCTGGAAACACCATATATTTT
cdr3_aa: CASLGVSSGNTIYF
v_call: TRBV28
j_call: TRBJ1-3
d_call: NA

cdr3_nt: TGTGCCAGCAGGCCCGGGGGGGCCGGCACCGGGGAGCTGTTTTTT
cdr3_aa: CASRPGGAGTGELFF
v_call: TRBV11-1
j_call: TRBJ2-2
d_call: TRBD2

cdr3_nt: TGTGCCAGCAGCAACGCCCCGGGGCAGGCCCTCTCTGGAAACACCATATATTTT
cdr3_aa: CASSNAPGQALSGNTIYF
v_call: TRBV21-1
j_call: TRBJ1-3
d_call: NA

cdr3_nt: TGTGCCAGCAGTTACGTCGGGTCTACTGAAGCTTTCTTT
cdr3_aa: CASSYVGSTEAFF
v_call: TRBV6-2/TRBV6-3
j_call: TRBJ1-1
d_call: NA

cdr3_nt: TGTGCCAGCAGTGAAGGGAATCAGCCCCAGCATTTT
cdr3_aa: CASSEGNQPQHF
v_call: TRBV6-1
j_call: TRBJ1-5
d_call: NA

cdr3_nt: TGCGCCAGCAGCTGGGGGACGGAAATGGGAGAAGCTTTCTTT
cdr3_aa: CASSWGTEMGEAFF
v_call: TRBV5-1
j_call: TRBJ1-1
d_call: NA

cdr3_nt: TGTGCCAGCAGCGCCGGGGGTGGTGGTTACGAGCAGTACTTC
cdr3_aa: CASSAGGGGYEQYF
v_call: TRBV9
j_call: TRBJ2-7
d_call: NA

cdr3_nt: TGTGCCAGCAGGAGACAGGGAGGAGGTGAAGAGACCCAGTACTTC
cdr3_aa: CASRRQGGGEETQYF
v_call: TRBV5-4
j_call: TRBJ2-5
d_call: NA

cdr3_nt: TGTGCCAGCAGCTTAGGCGGACGGTACTACGAGCAGTACTTC
cdr3_aa: CASSLGGRYYEQYF
v_call: TRBV11-2
j_call: TRBJ2-7
d_call: NA

cdr3_nt: TGTGCCAGCAGTGAAGCTTGGACAGGGCTCTACAATGAGCAGTTCTTC
cdr3_aa: CASSEAWTGLYNEQFF
v_call: TRBV6-1
j_call: TRBJ2-1
d_call: TRBD1

cdr3_nt: TGCAGCGTTGGGAGGGGATCCTACGAGCAGTACTTC
cdr3_aa: CSVGRGSYEQYF
v_call: TRBV29-1
j_call: TRBJ2-7
d_call: NA

cdr3_nt: TGTGCCATCAGTAGCACGGACCCGAATCAGCCCCAGCATTTT
cdr3_aa: CAISSTDPNQPQHF
v_call: TRBV10-3
j_call: TRBJ1-5
d_call: NA

cdr3_nt: TGTGCCAGCAGTTACTCGGGGCAGGGGGCCGGTGCCCAGCATTTT
cdr3_aa: CASSYSGQGAGAQHF
v_call: TRBV6-5
j_call: TRBJ1-5
d_call: TRBD1

cdr3_nt: TGTGCCAGCAGCCAAGACCTCAAGGGGGACAGGGGTCGAAACACCATATATTTT
cdr3_aa: CASSQDLKGDRGRNTIYF
v_call: TRBV4-2
j_call: TRBJ1-3
d_call: TRBD1

cdr3_nt: TGTGCCAGCAGCCACCTAGCGGGGGGACAAGAGACCCAGTACTTC
cdr3_aa: CASSHLAGGQETQYF
v_call: TRBV3-1/TRBV3-2
j_call: TRBJ2-5
d_call: TRBD2

cdr3_nt: TGTGCCAGCTCCCTACGACAGGGAACAACTAATGAAAAACTGTTTTTT
cdr3_aa: CASSLRQGTTNEKLFF
v_call: TRBV18
j_call: TRBJ1-4
d_call: TRBD1